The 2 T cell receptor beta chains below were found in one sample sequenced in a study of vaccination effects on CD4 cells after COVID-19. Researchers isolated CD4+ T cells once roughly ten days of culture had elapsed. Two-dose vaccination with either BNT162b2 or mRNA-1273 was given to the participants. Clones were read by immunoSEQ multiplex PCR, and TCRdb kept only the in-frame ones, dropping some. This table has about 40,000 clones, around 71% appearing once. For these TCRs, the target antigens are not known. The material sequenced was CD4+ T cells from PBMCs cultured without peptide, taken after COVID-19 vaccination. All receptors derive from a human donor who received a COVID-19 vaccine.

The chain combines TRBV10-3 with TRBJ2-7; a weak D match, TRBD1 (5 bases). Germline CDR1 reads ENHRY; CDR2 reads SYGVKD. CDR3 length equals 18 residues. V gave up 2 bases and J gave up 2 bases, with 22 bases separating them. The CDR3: CAISEAVEGSLGAYEQYF. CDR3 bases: TGTGCCATCAGTGAGGCGGTTGAAGGATCCTTAGGGGCCTACGAGCAGTACTTC.

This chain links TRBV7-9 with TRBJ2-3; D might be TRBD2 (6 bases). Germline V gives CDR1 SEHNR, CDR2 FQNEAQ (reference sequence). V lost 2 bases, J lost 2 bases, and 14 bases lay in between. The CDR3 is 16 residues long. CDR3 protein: CASSLPLARSTDTQYF. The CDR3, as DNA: TGTGCCAGCAGCTTACCTCTAGCGAGATCCACAGATACGCAGTATTTT.